Sequencing of this T cell receptor (beta chain) was carried out in a study of blood T cell repertoires in COVID-19. The CDR3 is 17 amino acids. Germline V gene data show CDR1 as SGHVS and CDR2 as FQNEAQ. V shed 4 bases and J 3 bases; nucleotides not matched to a gene: 11. Original methodology: Estimation of nucleated cell counts relied on the amplification of reference gene primers. Measured with immunoSEQ multiplex PCR; TCRdb has only the in-frame clones, and not every one. V and J calls and clone size are as listed in that table; D and trimming were resolved from the DNA. The sample has roughly 120,000 clones, around nine tenths seen once; the top ten hold 8% to 8.5%.

This rearrangement joins TRBV7-8 to TRBJ2-7; TRBD2 aligns across 11 bases. This clonotype was obtained from a woman between 65 and 79 years old who had recovered from COVID-19. The material sequenced was peripheral blood. The CDR3 coding sequence is TGTGCCAGCAGCTCCGAGCCCCAGACTAGCGGGGTCTACGAGCAGTACTTC. It specifies CASSSEPQTSGVYEQYF.